This TCR beta chain was identified during a study of blood T cell repertoires in COVID-19. Study summary: COVID-19 samples collected from the United States, Italy and Spain covered acute and convalescent phases. T cells, B-cell-depleted T cells, or PBMCs provided the cDNA or gDNA that served as material.

TCRdb keeps only in-frame clones here, not all; method: immunoSEQ multiplex PCR. The data show about 120,000 clones, approximately 65% seen once. The sequenced sample consisted of peripheral blood. The sequence derives from a woman aged 55-75 years with acute or convalescent COVID-19.

CDR3: CSVAAGQKGYTF. The CDR3 nucleotides are TGCAGCGTTGCTGCGGGGCAAAAGGGCTACACCTTC. The rearrangement uses TRBV29-1 and TRBJ1-2, with D perhaps TRBD1 (5 bases). V gave up 4 bases and J gave up 8 bases, with 14 bases separating them. The CDR3 has 12 amino acids. Germline lookup yields CDR1 SQVTM and CDR2 ANQGSEA.